This paragraph covers one TCR beta chain sequence. Its antigen is as yet unknown. Unstimulated Tregs (CD4+CD25+CD127-) and CD4+CD25- non-Tregs were sorted from PBMCs. Only in-frame clones appear in the TCRdb table, and some are missing; sequencing was by immunoSEQ multiplex PCR. This table has about 100,000 clones, 80% to 95% appearing once. The sample belongs to a study of Tregs in tolerant kidney transplant recipients. Findings and limits, study-wide: The most relevant donor-specific Treg TCRbeta repertoire apparently came from expansion with activated donor B cells. Antigen-driven expansion was suggested because donor-specific Tregs expanded more than all Tregs in tolerant patients.

Germline assignment: CDR1 SGHVS and CDR2 FNYEAQ. Trimming left V 2 bases short and J 0 bases short, with 7 bases between. The CDR3 sequence is 14 residues long. The sequenced sample was CD4+ T cells from blood, obtained before the transplant. The chain combines TRBV7-6 with TRBJ2-5; D gene uncertain. The receptor's source is a human donor who received a combined kidney and bone marrow transplant. The CDR3 reads CASSLQVDQETQYF. Written as DNA, the CDR3 is TGTGCCAGCAGCTTACAGGTTGACCAAGAGACCCAGTACTTC.